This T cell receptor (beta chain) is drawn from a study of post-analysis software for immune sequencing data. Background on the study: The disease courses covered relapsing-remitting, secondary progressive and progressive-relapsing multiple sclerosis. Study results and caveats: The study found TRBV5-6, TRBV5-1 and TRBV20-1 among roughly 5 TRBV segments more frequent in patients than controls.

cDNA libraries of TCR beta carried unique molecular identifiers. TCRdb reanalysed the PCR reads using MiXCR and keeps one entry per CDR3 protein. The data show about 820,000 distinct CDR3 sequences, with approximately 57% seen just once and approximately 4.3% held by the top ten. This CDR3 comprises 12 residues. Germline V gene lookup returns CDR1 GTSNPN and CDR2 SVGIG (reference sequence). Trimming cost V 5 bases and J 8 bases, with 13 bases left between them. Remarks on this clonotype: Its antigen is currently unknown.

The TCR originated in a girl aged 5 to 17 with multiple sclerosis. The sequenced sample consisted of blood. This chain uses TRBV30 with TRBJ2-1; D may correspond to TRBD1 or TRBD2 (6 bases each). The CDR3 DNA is TGTGCCTGGGCTAGGGGGGCCTATGAGCAGTTCTTC. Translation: CAWARGAYEQFF. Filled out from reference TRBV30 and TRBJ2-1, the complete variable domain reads SQTIHQWPATLVQPVGSPLSLECTVEGTSNPNLYWYRQAAGRGLQLLFYSVGIGQISSEVPQNLSASRPQDRQFILSSKKLLLSDSGFYLCAWARGAYEQFFGPGTRLTVL.